Below are 19 T cell receptor beta chains sequenced from a single sample in a study of OX40 agonist ivuxolimab in advanced cancers. Method: immunoSEQ multiplex PCR; TCRdb's copy keeps in-frame clones and lacks some. The data hold roughly 59,000 clones, with 85% to 95% observed a single time. The sample in question was CD4+ or CD8+ T cells sorted from blood, obtained in a trial of the OX40 agonist ivuxolimab. All receptors come from an adult with an advanced solid tumor such as melanoma, head and neck, liver or kidney cancer.

The V call is TRBV7-6, the J call TRBJ2-2; 14 nucleotides line up with TRBD2. There are 19 residues in the CDR3. The V and J ends lost 0 bases and 1 base, in that order; junction bases with no gene match: 4. The germline V gene encodes CDR1 SGHVS and CDR2 FNYEAQ. This CDR3 reads CASSLAGLAGDRNTGELFF. In DNA form, the CDR3 reads TGTGCCAGCAGCTTAGCGGGACTAGCGGGGGACCGGAACACCGGGGAGCTGTTTTTT.

J is TRBJ2-5 and V is TRBV4-2; D might be TRBD2 (6 bases). The J call is uncertain, as TRBJ2-7 better fits the DNA end. CDR3 size: 14 residues. The V gene's germline CDR1 is LGHNA and CDR2 YNFKEQ. CDR3 in DNA: TGTGCCAGCAGCCAAGGGGGGGTCTCCTACGAGCAGTACTTC. Amino acids: CASSQGGVSYEQYF.

The chain couples TRBV9 to TRBJ1-1, with TRBD1 matching 8 bases. CDR3 size: 15 residues. Germline CDR1 SGDLS, CDR2 YYNGEE. V lost 1 base to trimming and J lost 4 bases; unmatched junction nucleotides: 6. CDR3 in amino acids: CASSVLAGGGTEAFF. In nucleotides, the CDR3 is TGTGCCAGCAGCGTACTTGCAGGGGGCGGCACTGAAGCTTTCTTT.

The V call is TRBV30, the J call TRBJ1-2; tentative D call: TRBD1 (6 bases). Germline lookup yields CDR1 GTSNPN and CDR2 SVGIG (reference sequence). The CDR3 has 13 residues. Deletions cut 0 bases from V and 8 bases from J, with 13 bases between. In nucleotides, the CDR3 is TGTGCCTGGAGTGTACGGGGGGCTGGAGGCTACACCTTC. Encoded protein: CAWSVRGAGGYTF.

The V call is TRBV4-1, the J call TRBJ1-6, with a weak D call TRBD1 (6 bases). With 0 bases removed from V and 7 bases from J, the gap between germline ends came to 22 bases. Germline values: CDR1 MGHRA, CDR2 YSYEKL. This CDR3 is 19 amino acids long. The CDR3 DNA is TGCGCCAGCAGCCAAGATGGGGGGGACACCGGTTTCAGGAATTCACCCCTCCACTTT. It specifies CASSQDGGDTGFRNSPLHF.

This chain's CDR3 is CASSVGTRENGYTF. CDR3 nucleotides: TGTGCCAGCAGTGTAGGGACCCGGGAGAATGGCTACACCTTC. The chain carries TRBV25-1 and TRBJ1-2, with D perhaps matching TRBD1 (5 bases). The CDR3 length is 14 residues. V shed 4 bases and J shed 6 bases, with 15 bases lying between them. The germline V gene has CDR1 MGHDK and CDR2 SYGVNS.

Only one count was recorded for this clone. The chain links TRBV27 to TRBJ1-6, with 8 bases matching TRBD1. The germline CDR1 and CDR2 sequences are MNHEY and SMNVEV (reference sequence). V lost 0 bases to trimming and J lost 11 bases; unmatched junction nucleotides: 0. This CDR3 region has 13 residues. The CDR3 region is CASSLSTGAPLHF. CDR3 coding DNA: TGTGCCAGCAGTTTATCGACAGGGGCACCCCTCCACTTT.

The J gene is TRBJ2-1, the V gene TRBV6-5; 7 nucleotides align to TRBD2. CDR1 and CDR2 (germline): MNHEY, SVGAGI. The CDR3 sequence is 15 residues long. Trimming cost V 6 bases and J 1 base; bases outside gene matches: 6. The CDR3 is CASSSREGSYNEQFF. The CDR3 DNA reads as TGTGCCAGCAGCTCCAGGGAGGGGTCCTACAATGAGCAGTTCTTC.

V usage is TRBV23-1 and J usage is TRBJ2-1; 12 positions match TRBD2. TRBV23-1 carries the ORF label, with uncertain function. This CDR3 has 20 amino acids. The ends lost 4 bases at V and 6 bases at J; junction bases unmatched: 19. The CDR3 nucleotides read TGCGCCAGCAGTCCCGGGACAGGGTGGACTAGCGGGAATGGTGGCAATGAGCAGTTCTTC. The encoded protein is CASSPGTGWTSGNGGNEQFF.

The CDR3 DNA follows: TGTGCCAGCAGTTTTCAGGGGATAGAGACCCAGTACTTC. It specifies CASSFQGIETQYF. J is TRBJ2-5 and V is TRBV27; the D gene is possibly TRBD1 (6 bases). The germline V gene has CDR1 MNHEY and CDR2 SMNVEV (reference sequence). The V and J ends lost 3 bases and 4 bases respectively, with 9 bases between them. This CDR3 contains 13 residues.

Only a few counts were recorded for this clone. The chain carries TRBV6-1 and TRBJ1-1, with D possibly TRBD1 on 6 matching bases. The CDR3 runs to 14 residues. The V gene lost 5 bases and the J gene lost 0 bases, with 10 bases spanning the gap. Germline V lookup: CDR1 MNHNS, CDR2 SASEGT. CDR3 coding DNA: TGTGCCAGCAGTAAACAGGGACTGAACACTGAAGCTTTCTTT. Translated: CASSKQGLNTEAFF.

This sequence joins TRBV7-2 and TRBJ2-2, with 8 positions matching TRBD1. Per the germline V gene, CDR1 is SGHTA and CDR2 is FQGNSA. The junction had 7 bases not matched to a gene; V was cut back by 1 base and J by 3 bases. This CDR3 comprises 17 residues. CDR3 DNA: TGTGCCAGCAGCTTAGGTCTACGGGACAGGTACACCGGGGAGCTGTTTTTT. It is translated as CASSLGLRDRYTGELFF.

CDR3 nucleotide sequence: TGTGCCAGCAGTTTTCGACAGGCCTGGGACACTGAAGCTTTCTTT. Protein: CASSFRQAWDTEAFF. The chain couples TRBV6-5 to TRBJ1-1, with D perhaps TRBD1 (6 bases). The CDR3 extends over 15 amino acids. Trimming stripped 4 bases from V and 3 bases from J, with 15 bases between. The germline CDR1 and CDR2 sequences are MNHEY and SVGAGI.

The chain uses TRBV30 and TRBJ1-1, with a possible D match to TRBD1 (5 bases). Trimming shortened V by 5 bases and J by 5 bases, and 15 bases separated the two germline ends. The germline CDR1 and CDR2 sequences are GTSNPN and SVGIG (reference sequence). The CDR3 covers 13 residues. The CDR3 coding sequence is TGTGCCTGGGCCGGCCCCAGGGAAACTGAAGCTTTCTTT. Its protein product is CAWAGPRETEAFF. Complete variable domain (other parts from reference TRBV30 and TRBJ1-1): SQTIHQWPATLVQPVGSPLSLECTVEGTSNPNLYWYRQAAGRGLQLLFYSVGIGQISSEVPQNLSASRPQDRQFILSSKKLLLSDSGFYLCAWAGPRETEAFFGQGTRLTVV.

The chain has TRBV10-3 and TRBJ2-1, with TRBD2 identical over 9 bases. Trimming cost V 3 bases and J 5 bases; bases outside gene matches: 8. The CDR3 runs 16 residues. Germline CDR1 is ENHRY and CDR2 is SYGVKD. The CDR3 protein is CAISDIGTSWDNEQFF. CDR3 sequence (DNA): TGTGCCATCAGTGACATCGGGACTAGCTGGGACAATGAGCAGTTCTTC.

This rearrangement joins TRBV7-3 to TRBJ2-7; no definite D call. V lost 2 bases, J lost 0 bases, and 5 bases lay in between. The CDR3 extends over 13 amino acids. Germline V gives CDR1 SGHTA, CDR2 FQGTGA. The DNA for the CDR3 is TGTGCCAGCAGCTTACAGGCCTCCTACGAGCAGTACTTC. As protein: CASSLQASYEQYF. Using reference TRBV7-3 and TRBJ2-7 for the parts outside the CDR3, the full variable domain is GAGVSQTPSNKVTEKGKYVELRCDPISGHTALYWYRQSLGQGPEFLIYFQGTGAADDSGLPNDRFFAVRPEGSVSTLKIQRTERGDSAVYLCASSLQASYEQYFGPGTRLTVT.

This clone appeared a few times. The V gene is TRBV6-1, the J gene TRBJ2-1; TRBD1 matches at 10 bases. The V segment lost 3 bases and the J segment 5 bases; nucleotides outside the gene matches: 7. The germline V gene encodes CDR1 MNHNS and CDR2 SASEGT. This CDR3 comprises 16 residues. This CDR3 is CASSDVGQGVHNEQFF. The CDR3 nucleotides are TGTGCCAGCAGTGACGTCGGACAGGGGGTCCACAATGAGCAGTTCTTC.

The V gene is TRBV4-2, the J gene TRBJ1-2; D perhaps matches TRBD1 (5 bases). The V gene's germline CDR1 is LGHNA and CDR2 YNFKEQ. The CDR3 extends over 16 amino acids. The V end was cut by 3 bases, the J end by 1 base, with 15 bases between. The CDR3 protein is CASSQWGDGSNYGYTF. The CDR3 nucleotides read TGTGCCAGCAGCCAGTGGGGGGACGGAAGTAACTATGGCTACACCTTC.

This chain connects TRBV7-3 to TRBJ2-5, with 11 bases identical to TRBD2. From germline, CDR1 is SGHTA and CDR2 FQGTGA. Unmatched junction bases numbered 7, after V lost 4 bases and J lost 0 bases. This CDR3 comprises 17 residues. The CDR3 region is CASSSRPGLADQETQYF. The CDR3 region has the DNA TGTGCCAGCAGCTCACGACCGGGACTAGCGGACCAAGAGACCCAGTACTTC.